The 13 T cell receptor beta chains given below trace back to one sample, sequenced in a study of tumor-infiltrating lymphocytes in primary liver carcinoma. Unsorted whole blood served as the source of blood RNA, and germline DNA was extracted as well. Using a constant-region primer together with ProtoScript II reverse transcriptase, TCR beta cDNA was made from roughly 540 ng of total RNA. ARM-PCR, slightly modified, supplied the TCR beta libraries through three nested multiplex PCR rounds. Forward primers for TRBV1-TRBV30 and a C-beta reverse primer served the first two PCR rounds, at about 11 cycles each. One entry per CDR3 protein results from TCRdb running MiXCR on the multiplex PCR reads. The data contain approximately 300,000 distinct CDR3 sequences, 65% of them singletons. Sequencing was performed on peripheral blood. The receptors derive from a man aged 35 to 55 with primary liver carcinoma and hepatitis B virus infection.

Comments on this clonotype: A read error may account for a junction end that differs from germline. The chain combines TRBV29-1 with TRBJ2-1; 14 positions match TRBD2. CDR3 size: 18 residues. Germline loops: CDR1 SQVTM, CDR2 ANQGSEA. CDR3 coding DNA: TGCAGCGTTCTAGGGACTAGCGGGAGCGGGGGCTCCTACTATGAGCAGTTCTTC. This translates into CSVLGTSGSGGSYYEQFF.

Details on this clonotype: At one end, the junction sequence differs from germline, possibly due to a read error. This chain joins TRBV5-6 and TRBJ2-2, with TRBD2 matching over 8 bases. The CDR3 contains 16 residues. Germline values: CDR1 SGHDT, CDR2 YYEEEE. The CDR3 coding sequence is TGTGCCAGCAGCTTGGTAGCGGGACTTTTCACCGGGGAGCTGTCTTTT. Its translation is CASSLVAGLFTGELSF.

This clonotype was seen a handful of times. The chain joins TRBV5-4 to TRBJ2-7; TRBD1 matches at 8 bases. V lost 4 bases and J lost 4; bases outside the gene matches: 7. CDR1 is SGHNT, CDR2 YYREEE, per germline (reference sequence). The CDR3 has 14 residues. The CDR3 sequence: CASSLGDRSYEQYF. CDR3 sequence (DNA): TGTGCCAGCAGCCTCGGGGACAGGTCTTACGAGCAGTACTTC. Combining the CDR3 with reference TRBV5-4 and TRBJ2-7 gives the whole variable domain ETGVTQSPTHLIKTRGQQVTLRCSSQSGHNTVSWYQQALGQGPQFIFQYYREEENGRGNFPPRFSGLQFPNYSSELNVNALELDDSALYLCASSLGDRSYEQYFGPGTRLTVT.

The sample holds a few counts of this clonotype. The V call is TRBV6-1, the J call TRBJ2-2; D may match TRBD1 or TRBD2 (5 bases each). With 6 bases removed from V and 7 bases from J, the gap between germline ends came to 18 bases. This CDR3 is built from 15 residues. Germline assignment: CDR1 MNHNS and CDR2 SASEGT. CDR3 nucleotides: TGTGCCAGCAGAGTACCAACAAGGGACCGCGGGGAGCTGTTTTTT. This encodes CASRVPTRDRGELFF.

With respect to this clonotype: Possible read error: a much larger clone is one base away. In this CDR3 the conserved last residue, phenylalanine or tryptophan, is missing, so a read error is likely. The V call is TRBV6-5, the J call TRBJ2-1; D is uncertain. This CDR3 is built from 12 residues. V lost 6 bases and J lost 3, with 6 bases in between. CDR1 is MNHEY and CDR2 is SVGAGI in the germline V gene. The CDR3 DNA is TGTGCCAGCAGGAACCTCTACAATGAGCAGTTCATC. Protein sequence: CASRNLYNEQFI.

Comment on this clonotype: This may come from a read error, since a much larger clone is one base off. V usage is TRBV6-5 and J usage is TRBJ2-3, with TRBD2 matching 10 bases. The germline V gene encodes CDR1 MNHEY and CDR2 SVGAGI. The CDR3 covers 15 residues. The trim removed 2 bases at V and 5 bases at J, leaving 4 bases unmatched. The CDR3 is CASSYGTSDVDTQYF. CDR3 DNA sequence: TGTGCCAGCAGTTACGGGACTAGCGACGTAGATACGCAGTATTTT.

This clonotype was found many times. The chain recombines TRBV6-2 or TRBV6-3 with TRBJ2-2, with TRBD1 matching 7 bases. Germline CDR1 is MNHEY and CDR2 is SVGEGT. Unmatched junction bases numbered 10, after V lost 4 bases and J lost 5 bases. The CDR3 is 16 residues long. In DNA form, the CDR3 reads TGTGCCAGCAGTTCTCAATGGGACAGCCTTACCGGGGAGCTGTTTTTT. This sequence encodes CASSSQWDSLTGELFF.

This clonotype was observed many times. The rearrangement joins TRBV12-3 or TRBV12-4 to TRBJ2-1, with D perhaps TRBD1 (5 bases). V lost 8 bases, J lost 15 bases, and 20 bases lay in between. The CDR3 covers 12 residues. The CDR3 region is CASGKTGPGRFF. The CDR3 region has the DNA TGTGCCAGCGGAAAAACAGGCCCTGGGCGGTTCTTC.

On this clonotype: The missing conserved phenylalanine or tryptophan at the end of this CDR3 makes a read error likely. The chain is built from TRBV11-2 and TRBJ2-2; D possibly corresponds to TRBD2 (5 bases). The CDR3 sequence is 15 residues long. Deletions cut 4 bases from V and 5 bases from J, with 14 bases between. Germline V CDR1 and CDR2: SGHAT, FQNNGV. In nucleotides, the CDR3 is TGTGCCAGCAGCTACAGAGGGAAAAGAACCGGGGAGCTGTTTTCT. Protein sequence: CASSYRGKRTGELFS.

With regard to this clonotype: One junction end does not reproduce the germline sequence, and a read error may be involved. The chain uses TRBV12-3 or TRBV12-4 and TRBJ2-3, with unresolved D. The CDR3 contains 14 residues. CDR3 region: CAGSLDNGTDTQYF. The DNA of the CDR3 is TGTGCCGGCAGTTTAGACAATGGCACAGATACGCAGTATTTT.

On this clonotype: A clone one base away is much larger, so this may be a read error. The genes are TRBV11-2 and TRBJ2-2; tentative D call: TRBD2 (5 bases). Germline CDR1 and CDR2: SGHAT and FQNNGV. There are 14 residues in the CDR3. CDR3 nucleotide sequence: TGTGCCAGCAGCGCCACATTGGCCACCGGGGTGCTGTTTTTT. It is translated as CASSATLATGVLFF.

The rearrangement uses TRBV5-4 and TRBJ2-5; TRBD1 matches at 8 bases. The CDR3 runs 14 residues. V shed 0 bases, J shed 7 bases, and the junction held 5 bases outside the gene matches. Germline assignment: CDR1 SGHNT and CDR2 YYREEE (reference sequence). CDR3 region: CASSLDRGAGTQYF. In nucleotides, the CDR3 is TGTGCCAGCAGCTTGGACAGGGGGGCGGGGACCCAGTACTTC. Full variable domain (remainder filled in from reference TRBV5-4 and TRBJ2-5): ETGVTQSPTHLIKTRGQQVTLRCSSQSGHNTVSWYQQALGQGPQFIFQYYREEENGRGNFPPRFSGLQFPNYSSELNVNALELDDSALYLCASSLDRGAGTQYFGPGTRLLVL.

This clonotype has more than one count but fewer than ten. The chain joins TRBV14 to TRBJ2-7; a weak D match, TRBD2 (6 bases). The germline gives CDR1 SGHDN, CDR2 FVKESK. Trimming took 4 bases from V and 7 from J, leaving 14 bases between them. The CDR3 is 13 amino acids. The CDR3 region is CASSPRLVGEQYF. The CDR3 DNA reads as TGTGCCAGCAGCCCCCGACTAGTTGGGGAGCAGTACTTC.